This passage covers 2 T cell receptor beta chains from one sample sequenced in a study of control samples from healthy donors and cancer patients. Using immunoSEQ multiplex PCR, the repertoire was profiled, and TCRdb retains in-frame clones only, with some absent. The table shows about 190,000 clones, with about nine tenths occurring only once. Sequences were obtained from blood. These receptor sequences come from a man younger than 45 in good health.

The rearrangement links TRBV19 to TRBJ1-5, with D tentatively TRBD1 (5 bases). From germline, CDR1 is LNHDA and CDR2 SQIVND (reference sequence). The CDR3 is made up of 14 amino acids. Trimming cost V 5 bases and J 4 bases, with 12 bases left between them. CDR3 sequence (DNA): TGTGCCAGTAGTCCCGACAGAAGTAATCAGCCCCAGCATTTT. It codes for CASSPDRSNQPQHF.

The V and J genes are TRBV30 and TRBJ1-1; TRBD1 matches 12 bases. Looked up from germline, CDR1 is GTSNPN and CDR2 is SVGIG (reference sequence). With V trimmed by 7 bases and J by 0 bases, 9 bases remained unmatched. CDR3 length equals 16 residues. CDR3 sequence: CAFLRDRGQVNTEAFF. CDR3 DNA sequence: TGTGCCTTTCTACGGGACAGGGGGCAGGTGAACACTGAAGCTTTCTTT. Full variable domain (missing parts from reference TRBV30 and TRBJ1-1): SQTIHQWPATLVQPVGSPLSLECTVEGTSNPNLYWYRQAAGRGLQLLFYSVGIGQISSEVPQNLSASRPQDRQFILSSKKLLLSDSGFYLCAFLRDRGQVNTEAFFGQGTRLTVV.